This T cell receptor beta chain was identified during a study of CD8 T cells in Susac syndrome. The TEMRA cells underwent FACS enrichment, while the CD8+ and CD4+ T cells underwent negative isolation. V was clipped by 0 bases and J by 8 bases, with 11 bases between them. Looked up from germline, CDR1 is GTSNPN and CDR2 is SVGIG (reference sequence). The CDR3 is 14 amino acids. Study results and caveats: The study recognized that the number of individuals in its TCR sequencing and HLA analysis was relatively small.

A note on this clonotype: The target antigen is unknown.

The authors reverse transcribed about 0.45 to 1 ug RNA with random hexamers. Amplification of the TCR beta CDR3 was carried out by immunoSEQ multiplex PCR, which spanned a total of 54 Vbeta and 13 Jbeta segments. TCRdb passed the immunoSEQ multiplex PCR reads through MiXCR, listing each CDR3 protein once. This sample carries approximately 170,000 distinct CDR3 sequences, 92% of them seen once, and the ten largest clones take 0.08%. J is TRBJ1-6 and V is TRBV30; D is unclear. Source material: CD4+ T cells from PBMCs. This TCR was sampled from a human donor in good health. The CDR3 DNA follows: TGTGCCTGGAGTGTGATCCGGAAGGATTCACCCCTCCACTTT. Its protein product is CAWSVIRKDSPLHF. Using reference TRBV30 and TRBJ1-6 for the parts outside the CDR3, the full variable domain is SQTIHQWPATLVQPVGSPLSLECTVEGTSNPNLYWYRQAAGRGLQLLFYSVGIGQISSEVPQNLSASRPQDRQFILSSKKLLLSDSGFYLCAWSVIRKDSPLHFGNGTRLTVT.